This T cell receptor beta chain is from a study of Graves' ophthalmopathy and Graves' hyperthyroidism. The sequenced template was RNA, covering the TCR beta CDR3 region. HTBI primers were employed in first-round RT-PCR, then a second-round multiplex PCR followed. One entry per CDR3 protein, called by TCRdb with MiXCR from the multiplex PCR reads. The sample has approximately 540,000 distinct CDR3 sequences, just under 40% seen once; the top ten hold 3.5% to 4.5%. This CDR3 region has 13 residues. V gave up 6 bases and J gave up 1 base, with 9 bases separating them. This clonotype has at least ten counts.

The TCR originated in an adult man with Graves' hyperthyroidism. Source material: peripheral blood or thyroid tissue (not recorded which). The rearrangement joins TRBV12-3 or TRBV12-4 to TRBJ1-1; no clear D gene. The CDR3 sequence is CASRPRRNTEAFF. The CDR3 nucleotides read TGTGCCAGCAGACCCCGGAGGAACACTGAAGCTTTCTTT.